The next 28 T cell receptor beta chains were all read from a single sample in a study of shared clonotypes between healthy human individuals. Here immunoSEQ multiplex PCR was the method, and the copy in TCRdb shows in-frame clones only, minus some. The data contain some 480,000 clones, around 80% of them singletons. The sequenced sample was PBMCs. The receptors originated from a middle-aged woman in good health. Some clones in this sample may be carry-over from other donors' samples.

This rearrangement joins TRBV19 to TRBJ2-7; D ambiguous. The V gene lost 4 bases and the J gene lost 3 bases, with 13 bases spanning the gap. The CDR3 runs 14 residues. CDR1 LNHDA and CDR2 SQIVND come from the germline V gene (reference sequence). CDR3: CASSKDPRFYEQYF. The CDR3 nucleotides are TGTGCCAGTAGTAAGGACCCCCGTTTCTACGAGCAGTACTTC.

The chain couples TRBV30 to TRBJ2-3; D not resolved. This CDR3 is built from 13 residues. With 5 bases removed from V and 3 bases from J, the gap between germline ends came to 12 bases. Germline V lookup: CDR1 GTSNPN, CDR2 SVGIG (reference sequence). CDR3 nucleotide sequence: TGTGCCTGGGGGGTCGGCTTGACAGATACGCAGTATTTT. Protein sequence: CAWGVGLTDTQYF.

This clone was observed once. The CDR3 sequence is CASSIVGLITGELFF. CDR3 sequence (DNA): TGTGCCAGTAGTATTGTTGGACTTATCACCGGGGAGCTGTTTTTT. The chain recombines TRBV19 with TRBJ2-2; possibly TRBD2 for D (5 bases). Germline lookup yields CDR1 LNHDA and CDR2 SQIVND (reference sequence). The CDR3 sequence is 15 residues long. Trimming shortened V by 3 bases and J by 4 bases, and 12 bases separated the two germline ends.

The chain uses TRBV2 and TRBJ2-5; 9 bases map to TRBD1. Germline V CDR1 and CDR2: SNHLY, FYNNEI. The V gene end was trimmed by 1 base and the J gene end by 5 bases; junction bases not matched to a gene: 11. This CDR3 has 17 amino acids. Here the CDR3 reads CASSEGVTGGEWETQYF. In DNA form, the CDR3 reads TGTGCCAGCAGTGAAGGCGTTACAGGGGGCGAGTGGGAGACCCAGTACTTC. Full variable domain (missing parts from reference TRBV2 and TRBJ2-5): EPEVTQTPSHQVTQMGQEVILRCVPISNHLYFYWYRQILGQKVEFLVSFYNNEISEKSEIFDDQFSVERPDGSNFTLKIRSTKLEDSAMYFCASSEGVTGGEWETQYFGPGTRLLVL.

The chain carries TRBV9 and TRBJ1-3; a weak D match, TRBD1 (5 bases). The germline gives CDR1 SGDLS, CDR2 YYNGEE. CDR3 length: 16 amino acids. V was cut by 4 bases and J by 2 bases, with 16 bases left in between. CDR3 coding DNA: TGTGCCAGCAGCCCAGATGACCCGGGACCTGGAAACACCATATATTTT. Translated, it gives CASSPDDPGPGNTIYF.

The chain employs TRBV7-2 and TRBJ2-3, with D unclear. Trimming cost V 0 bases and J 1 base, with 8 bases left between them. CDR3 size: 15 residues. Per the germline V gene, CDR1 is SGHTA and CDR2 is FQGNSA. CDR3 nucleotide sequence: TGTGCCAGCAGCTTAGCGGATGTACGCACAGATACGCAGTATTTT. Its protein is CASSLADVRTDTQYF.

The chain couples TRBV7-2 to TRBJ2-7; 15 bases agree with TRBD2. The V segment lost 5 bases and the J segment 3 bases; nucleotides outside the gene matches: 2. Germline lookup yields CDR1 SGHTA and CDR2 FQGNSA. The CDR3 extends over 15 amino acids. The CDR3 region is CASSEGLAGGYEQYF. The CDR3 nucleotides are TGTGCCAGCAGCGAGGGACTAGCGGGGGGCTACGAGCAGTACTTC. The full variable domain, with the rest looked up from reference TRBV7-2 and TRBJ2-7, is GAGVSQSPSNKVTEKGKDVELRCDPISGHTALYWYRQSLGQGLEFLIYFQGNSAPDKSGLPSDRFSAERTGGSVSTLTIQRTQQEDSAVYLCASSEGLAGGYEQYFGPGTRLTVT.

For the CDR3, the DNA is TGTGCCAGCTCACCACATGTCCAAGGACCTTCCACCGGGGAGCTGTTTTTT. It specifies CASSPHVQGPSTGELFF. This chain joins TRBV18 and TRBJ2-2; D unresolved. This CDR3 has 17 residues. CDR1 and CDR2 (germline): KGHSH, LQKENI. V dropped 1 base and J dropped 4 bases, with 16 bases sitting between them.

This chain's CDR3 is CASSLAGESNEQFF. The CDR3 nucleotides are TGTGCCAGCAGTTTAGCGGGAGAGAGCAATGAGCAGTTCTTC. The rearrangement uses TRBV6-9 and TRBJ2-1, with TRBD2 matching over 9 bases. V lost 4 bases to trimming and J lost 6 bases; unmatched junction nucleotides: 4. The CDR3 runs to 14 residues. Germline V gene data show CDR1 as MNHGY and CDR2 as SVAAGI.

The rearrangement uses TRBV5-1 and TRBJ2-1, with 9 bases lining up with TRBD2. Germline assignment: CDR1 SGHRS and CDR2 YFSETQ. CDR3 length: 14 residues. The ends lost 4 bases at V and 6 bases at J; junction bases unmatched: 5. CDR3 nucleotides: TGCGCCAGCAGCGCAGCGGGAGGCCTCAATGAGCAGTTCTTC. It yields the protein CASSAAGGLNEQFF.

This chain joins TRBV2 and TRBJ2-1; TRBD2 might be the D (7 bases). Germline loops: CDR1 SNHLY, CDR2 FYNNEI. The CDR3 covers 13 residues. Trimming stripped 7 bases from V and 6 bases from J, with 13 bases between. DNA for the CDR3: TGTGCCAGCACTTTCGGGGGGCTCAATGAGCAGTTCTTC. It is translated as CASTFGGLNEQFF. The full variable domain, rest sourced from reference TRBV2 and TRBJ2-1, is EPEVTQTPSHQVTQMGQEVILRCVPISNHLYFYWYRQILGQKVEFLVSFYNNEISEKSEIFDDQFSVERPDGSNFTLKIRSTKLEDSAMYFCASTFGGLNEQFFGPGTRLTVL.

The rearrangement uses TRBV18 and TRBJ2-6, with a possible D match to TRBD2 (6 bases). CDR1 is KGHSH and CDR2 is LQKENI in the germline V gene. Trimming took 6 bases from V and 0 from J, leaving 18 bases between them. This CDR3 is 18 amino acids long. The CDR3 here is CASSPQGLIPSGANVLTF. The CDR3 nucleotides are TGTGCCAGCTCCCCCCAGGGACTCATTCCCTCTGGGGCCAACGTCCTGACTTTC.

This clone came up once. V gene TRBV5-4 combines with J gene TRBJ1-3, with TRBD1 matching over 9 bases. The CDR3 extends over 15 amino acids. The germline V gene encodes CDR1 SGHNT and CDR2 YYREEE (reference sequence). V shed 4 bases and J 2 bases; nucleotides not matched to a gene: 4. The CDR3 here is CASSAGQGAGNTIYF. CDR3 nucleotides: TGTGCCAGCAGCGCGGGACAGGGTGCTGGAAACACCATATATTTT.

V and J are TRBV5-1 and TRBJ2-3; 7 bases align to TRBD1. The germline gives CDR1 SGHRS, CDR2 YFSETQ. The length of the CDR3 is 16 residues. After removal of 0 bases from V and 6 bases from J, the junction contained 10 bases not matched to a gene. Here the CDR3 DNA reads TGCGCCAGCAGCTTGGCCGACAGGGCAGTTGGTGATACGCAGTATTTT. Translating gives CASSLADRAVGDTQYF.

The chain has TRBV7-2 and TRBJ2-7, with D maybe TRBD1 (5 bases). CDR1 and CDR2 from the germline V gene are SGHTA and FQGNSA. With 1 base removed from V and 1 base from J, the gap between germline ends came to 11 bases. The CDR3 is made up of 15 amino acids. In DNA, the CDR3 is TGTGCCAGCAGCTTAGTTACAGGCCCTTCCTACGAGCAGTACTTC. Amino acid sequence: CASSLVTGPSYEQYF.

This clone was seen only once. The chain couples TRBV11-2 to TRBJ2-3; a possible D gene is TRBD1 (6 bases). The CDR3 is 15 amino acids. Germline assignment: CDR1 SGHAT and CDR2 FQNNGV. V lost 5 bases, J lost 0 bases, and 12 bases lay in between. The CDR3, as DNA: TGTGCCAGCAGCCCGAACAGGGTAAGCACAGATACGCAGTATTTT. It specifies CASSPNRVSTDTQYF.

This clone was seen more than once but under ten times. The chain recombines TRBV4-3 with TRBJ2-7; 9 nucleotides align to TRBD1. Per the germline V gene, CDR1 is LGHNA and CDR2 is YSLEER. V was clipped by 3 bases and J by 4 bases; unmatched bases: 7. This CDR3 has 15 amino acids. In nucleotides, the CDR3 is TGCGCCAGCAGCCAGACCGGGACAGGGACTTACGAGCAGTACTTC. It encodes CASSQTGTGTYEQYF.

The chain links TRBV19 to TRBJ2-3; TRBD2 agrees at 14 bases. V dropped 5 bases and J dropped 5; count of bases not matched to a gene: 6. Germline lookup yields CDR1 LNHDA and CDR2 SQIVND (reference sequence). The CDR3 totals 16 residues. This CDR3 is CASSPGLAGALDTQYF. CDR3 DNA: TGTGCCAGTAGTCCGGGACTAGCGGGAGCTTTAGATACGCAGTATTTT.

The count of this clone is one. The CDR3 loop reads CASSLASGPTDTQYF. CDR3 DNA sequence: TGTGCCAGCAGCTTGGCTAGCGGGCCCACAGATACGCAGTATTTT. The V call is TRBV5-4, the J call TRBJ2-3; 8 bases line up with TRBD2. The CDR3 length is 15 residues. V shed 0 bases, J shed 2 bases, and the junction held 2 bases outside the gene matches. Germline CDR1 SGHNT, CDR2 YYREEE (reference sequence).

This sequence joins TRBV2 and TRBJ2-3, with 7 bases fitting TRBD1. Trimming cost V 4 bases and J 4 bases; bases outside gene matches: 5. The germline CDR1 and CDR2 sequences are SNHLY and FYNNEI. The CDR3 spans 14 residues. The CDR3 is CASSALQGPDTQYF. The CDR3 DNA reads TGTGCCAGCAGTGCCCTACAGGGGCCAGATACGCAGTATTTT.

This clone was seen repeatedly, ten times or more. V usage is TRBV5-4 and J usage is TRBJ1-2; TRBD1 is a possible D gene (5 bases). The CDR3 has 16 residues. V dropped 2 bases and J dropped 3 bases, with 17 bases sitting between them. The germline CDR1 and CDR2 sequences are SGHNT and YYREEE (reference sequence). DNA for the CDR3: TGTGCCAGCAGCTTTGGGGGGGTCCCTCTTGACTATGGCTACACCTTC. It encodes CASSFGGVPLDYGYTF.

The sample holds many counts of this clone. The chain is built from TRBV19 and TRBJ2-4; a weak D match, TRBD2 (5 bases). The V end was cut by 3 bases, the J end by 0 bases, with 18 bases between. The CDR3 has 18 residues. The V gene's germline CDR1 is LNHDA and CDR2 SQIVND (reference sequence). The CDR3 loop reads CASSIPGRQDLAKNIQYF. The CDR3 nucleotides read TGTGCCAGTAGTATCCCGGGCCGGCAGGACTTAGCCAAAAACATTCAGTACTTC.

On this clone itself: This likely stems from a read error, as it lies one base from a far larger clone. Likely a read error: the CDR3 ends without its conserved phenylalanine or tryptophan. The V and J genes are TRBV19 and TRBJ1-2; no clear D gene. There are 12 residues in the CDR3. From germline, CDR1 is LNHDA and CDR2 SQIVND (reference sequence). Deletions cut 6 bases from V and 6 bases from J, with 11 bases between. The CDR3 loop is CASRAALHGYTL. CDR3 in DNA: TGTGCCAGTAGGGCAGCCCTACATGGCTACACCCTC.

The rearrangement uses TRBV7-3 and TRBJ2-1; 11 bases line up with TRBD2. Germline CDR1 and CDR2: SGHTA and FQGTGA. J was trimmed by 8 bases and V by 5 bases; bases with no gene match: 8. The CDR3 is made up of 15 amino acids. The CDR3 here is CASSAGLAGFDEQFF. CDR3 DNA sequence: TGTGCCAGCAGCGCCGGACTAGCGGGCTTCGATGAGCAGTTCTTC.

The chain recombines TRBV9 with TRBJ2-1; 9 nucleotides align to TRBD2. There are 17 residues in the CDR3. V lost 3 bases to trimming and J lost 9 bases; unmatched junction nucleotides: 16. Per germline, CDR1 SGDLS and CDR2 YYNGEE. The DNA of the CDR3 is TGTGCCAGCAGCGCCCCGACAGGGATAGCGGGAGCGGGTGAGCAGTTCTTC. Its translation is CASSAPTGIAGAGEQFF.

The V call is TRBV30, the J call TRBJ1-1; D perhaps matches TRBD1 (5 bases). Per germline, CDR1 GTSNPN and CDR2 SVGIG (reference sequence). The CDR3 consists of 14 residues. V lost 0 bases to trimming and J lost 5 bases, with 13 bases between them. The CDR3 nucleotides are TGTGCCTGGAGTGTTCGAGGGGTAGGGACTGAAGCTTTCTTT. This encodes CAWSVRGVGTEAFF. The full variable domain, with the rest looked up from reference TRBV30 and TRBJ1-1, is SQTIHQWPATLVQPVGSPLSLECTVEGTSNPNLYWYRQAAGRGLQLLFYSVGIGQISSEVPQNLSASRPQDRQFILSSKKLLLSDSGFYLCAWSVRGVGTEAFFGQGTRLTVV.

The V and J genes are TRBV5-8 and TRBJ2-7; 14 nucleotides match TRBD2. Trimming at V came to 4 bases and at J to 0 bases, leaving 12 bases not matched to a gene. Per germline, CDR1 SGHTS and CDR2 YDEGEE. The CDR3 is 19 amino acids. CDR3 loop: CASSRAGTSGSRGSYEQYF. The CDR3 bases are TGTGCCAGCAGCAGGGCCGGGACTAGCGGGAGTAGGGGCTCCTACGAGCAGTACTTC.

V usage is TRBV5-1 and J usage is TRBJ1-4; 8 bases line up with TRBD1. The V gene end was trimmed by 2 bases and the J gene end by 2 bases; junction bases not matched to a gene: 2. Germline CDR1 and CDR2: SGHRS and YFSETQ. The CDR3 has 15 amino acids. The CDR3 loop is CASSLGQGTNEKLFF. The DNA of the CDR3 is TGCGCCAGCAGCTTAGGACAGGGCACTAATGAAAAACTGTTTTTT.